This TCR beta chain was identified during a study of response to subunit inactivated influenza vaccine. TCRdb re-analysed the RT-PCR reads in MiXCR, keeping a single row per CDR3 protein. Among more than 700,000 distinct CDR3 sequences listed, approximately 22% were seen once. Germline V gives CDR1 SGHDN, CDR2 FVKESK. The V gene lost 1 base and the J gene lost 4 bases, with 21 bases spanning the gap. There are 18 residues in the CDR3. The chain has TRBV14 and TRBJ2-3; unclear D gene. The specimen comprised PBMCs from blood, sampled 4 to 6 days after vaccination. This receptor was taken from a man between 45 and 60 years old who received an inactivated influenza vaccine. CDR3 bases: TGTGCCAGCAGCCAAGTCCTTGGCAGGTACCCAACACCAGATACGCAGTATTTT. Encoded protein: CASSQVLGRYPTPDTQYF.